What follows are 28 T cell receptor beta chains derived from one specimen sequenced in a study of T cells in narcolepsy. Assay used: immunoSEQ multiplex PCR; TCRdb lists only in-frame clones, some missing. The profile covers tens of thousands of clones, with 78% appearing a single time and 0.95% to 1.5% taken by the ten largest. The sequencing input was CD45RA- memory CD4+ T cells from PBMCs. The origin of the receptors is a human donor with narcolepsy.

The J gene is TRBJ2-2, the V gene TRBV30; 8 positions agree with TRBD1. This CDR3 comprises 15 residues. With 3 bases clipped from V and 4 bases from J, the junction kept 7 bases outside the gene matches. Looked up from germline, CDR1 is GTSNPN and CDR2 is SVGIG (reference sequence). CDR3 bases: TGTGCCTGGAGGAAGTGGGACAGGAGCACCGGGGAGCTGTTTTTT. Translated: CAWRKWDRSTGELFF.

This chain links TRBV11-2 with TRBJ2-2; D is undetermined. Germline CDR1 and CDR2: SGHAT and FQNNGV. V was cut by 1 base and J by 4 bases, with 7 bases left in between. The CDR3 covers 14 residues. CDR3 sequence reads: CASSLVWSTGELFF. CDR3 DNA sequence: TGTGCCAGCAGCTTAGTCTGGAGCACCGGGGAGCTGTTTTTT.

The V gene is TRBV7-6, the J gene TRBJ2-5; D is perhaps TRBD2 (6 bases). The end of the DNA is better explained by TRBJ2-7, so the J call may be wrong. Germline CDR1 SGHVS, CDR2 FNYEAQ. This CDR3 has 14 amino acids. In nucleotides, the CDR3 is TGTGCCAGCAGCGCCGGGGGAACCTCCTACGAGCAGTACTTC. This sequence encodes CASSAGGTSYEQYF.

This CDR3 reads CAISDARGLNTEAFF. The CDR3, as DNA: TGTGCCATCAGTGACGCACGGGGCCTGAACACTGAAGCTTTCTTT. This chain links TRBV10-3 with TRBJ1-1; D perhaps matches TRBD1 (5 bases). Germline V gene data show CDR1 as ENHRY and CDR2 as SYGVKD. Trimming took off 3 bases at V and 0 bases at J, with 11 bases between the two ends. This CDR3 is 15 amino acids long.

The chain employs TRBV5-1 and TRBJ2-3; D gene uncertain. Trimming took off 6 bases at V and 7 bases at J, with 15 bases between the two ends. CDR1 and CDR2 (germline): SGHRS, YFSETQ. This CDR3 is 13 amino acids long. CDR3 sequence: CASKNPGSNTQYF. The CDR3 DNA reads TGCGCCAGCAAAAATCCGGGCTCAAATACGCAGTATTTT.

The chain combines TRBV5-1 with TRBJ1-2, with D hard to call. CDR3 length: 13 residues. The V end lost 0 bases, the J end lost 4 bases, and 7 bases lay between the germline ends. Germline loops: CDR1 SGHRS, CDR2 YFSETQ. The CDR3 is CASSLADPYGYTF. CDR3 sequence (DNA): TGCGCCAGCAGCTTGGCTGATCCCTATGGCTACACCTTC.

The rearrangement joins TRBV6-1 to TRBJ2-7, with 7 nucleotides matching TRBD1. Trimming took 7 bases from V and 7 from J; bases not matched to a gene: 16. The CDR3 consists of 15 residues. Germline CDR1 is MNHNS and CDR2 is SASEGT. For the CDR3, the DNA is TGTGCCAGCAAGGACAGGCCAGCTTGGGTTGTTGAGCAGTACTTC. Encoded protein: CASKDRPAWVVEQYF.

This chain connects TRBV6-6 to TRBJ2-7; D may be TRBD1 (6 bases). The CDR3 extends over 15 amino acids. Germline V gene lookup returns CDR1 MNHNY and CDR2 SVGAGI (reference sequence). V dropped 7 bases and J dropped 3 bases, with 19 bases sitting between them. This chain's CDR3 is CASMVRPDSFYEQYF. CDR3 bases: TGTGCCAGCATGGTGAGGCCGGACAGCTTCTACGAGCAGTACTTC.

The sample holds one count of this clone. The rearrangement uses TRBV19 and TRBJ2-5, with a weak D call TRBD1 (6 bases). The CDR3 spans 15 residues. Germline loops: CDR1 LNHDA, CDR2 SQIVND (reference sequence). V was cut by 6 bases and J by 5 bases, with 19 bases left in between. CDR3 nucleotide sequence: TGTGCCAGTAGCCCCGCTACAGGGTCATTGGAGACCCAGTACTTC. Translating gives CASSPATGSLETQYF.

This clone has a handful of counts. The V gene is TRBV27, the J gene TRBJ2-7, with D maybe TRBD1 (6 bases). The V gene lost 11 bases and the J gene lost 5 bases, with 16 bases spanning the gap. CDR3 length: 12 amino acids. Per germline, CDR1 MNHEY and CDR2 SMNVEV (reference sequence). The chain's CDR3 is CAGYREIDEQYF. The CDR3 region has the DNA TGTGCCGGCTACAGGGAAATCGACGAGCAGTACTTC.

The chain uses TRBV28 and TRBJ1-1, with 7 bases identical to TRBD1. V gave up 6 bases and J gave up 4 bases; unmatched junction bases: 14. Looked up from germline, CDR1 is MDHEN and CDR2 is SYDVKM. This CDR3 contains 16 residues. The CDR3 protein is CASSEEEDREGTEAFF. In DNA, the CDR3 is TGTGCCAGCAGCGAAGAGGAAGACAGGGAAGGCACTGAAGCTTTCTTT.

The chain is built from TRBV4-1 and TRBJ1-2; no reliable D call. Trimming took off 6 bases at V and 8 bases at J, with 13 bases between the two ends. Germline V gene lookup returns CDR1 MGHRA and CDR2 YSYEKL. The CDR3 has 12 amino acids. The CDR3 is CASRSRDAGYTF. CDR3 nucleotides: TGCGCCAGCAGATCCAGAGACGCGGGCTACACCTTC.

The CDR3 bases are TGTGCCAGCACCGACGGGGGGGGTCGCACTGAAGCTTTCTTT. Amino acids: CASTDGGGRTEAFF. J is TRBJ1-1 and V is TRBV6-5; a possible D gene is TRBD1 (5 bases). CDR3 length equals 14 residues. With 7 bases removed from V and 4 bases from J, the gap between germline ends came to 16 bases. Looked up from germline, CDR1 is MNHEY and CDR2 is SVGAGI.

This chain uses TRBV28 with TRBJ1-4; D not resolved. The CDR3 is made up of 15 amino acids. Germline CDR1 reads MDHEN; CDR2 reads SYDVKM. V was shortened by 7 bases and J by 3 bases, with 15 bases between the two germline ends. The CDR3 sequence: CASTFLGRPNEKLFF. In nucleotides, the CDR3 is TGTGCCAGCACCTTTTTGGGCAGACCTAATGAAAAACTGTTTTTT.

V gene TRBV10-3 combines with J gene TRBJ2-5; 7 positions agree with TRBD1. Germline V gives CDR1 ENHRY, CDR2 SYGVKD. This CDR3 is 13 amino acids long. V trimming: 2 bases; J trimming: 13 bases; junction bases outside the gene matches: 10. The CDR3 protein is CAISERGQHWGYF. The CDR3 coding sequence is TGTGCCATCAGTGAGCGGGGACAGCACTGGGGGTACTTC.

By its share, this clone is medium-sized. The rearrangement uses TRBV6-1 and TRBJ1-5, with 7 bases lining up with TRBD1. From germline, CDR1 is MNHNS and CDR2 SASEGT. The CDR3 contains 14 residues. V trimming: 6 bases; J trimming: 3 bases; junction bases outside the gene matches: 5. This chain's CDR3 is CASSVDRVNQPQHF. The CDR3 coding sequence is TGTGCCAGCAGCGTCGACAGGGTCAATCAGCCCCAGCATTTT.

The J gene is TRBJ1-4, the V gene TRBV5-1; TRBD1 might be the D (5 bases). From germline, CDR1 is SGHRS and CDR2 YFSETQ. V was trimmed by 3 bases and J by 8 bases, leaving 20 bases between them. CDR3 length: 16 amino acids. CDR3 DNA sequence: TGCGCCAGCAGCTCGGGGACGAGGGCAGACGAGGAAAAACTGTTTTTT. This gives the protein CASSSGTRADEEKLFF.

With regard to this clone: The germline gene is not matched at one end of the junction; a read error may be the cause. For the CDR3, the DNA is TGTGTCAGCAGCTTGGAACAGGCCGGCACTAATGAAAAACTGTTTTTT. As protein: CVSSLEQAGTNEKLFF. The V call is TRBV5-6, the J call TRBJ1-4; TRBD1 might be the D (5 bases). Germline V lookup: CDR1 SGHDT, CDR2 YYEEEE. CDR3 size: 16 residues.

The chain has TRBV15 and TRBJ2-5; tentative D call: TRBD1 (6 bases). Gene TRBJ2-7 matches the end of the DNA better, so the J call may be wrong. The germline V gene encodes CDR1 LNHNV and CDR2 YYDKDF (reference sequence). The CDR3 covers 12 residues. The DNA of the CDR3 is TGTGCCACCAGCCAACAGGGTCACGAGCAGTACTTC. Its translation: CATSQQGHEQYF.

The chain is built from TRBV11-2 and TRBJ2-3; no definite D call. CDR3 length: 10 residues. The V gene lost 3 bases and the J gene lost 6 bases, with 1 base spanning the gap. CDR1 is SGHAT, CDR2 FQNNGV, per germline. The CDR3 bases are TGTGCCAGCAGCTTTGATACGCAGTATTTT. This translates into CASSFDTQYF.

This clone is a singleton in its sample. This chain joins TRBV13 and TRBJ2-7; D is undetermined. V was trimmed by 5 bases and J by 7 bases, leaving 15 bases between them. CDR1 and CDR2 (germline): PRHDT, FYEKMQ (reference sequence). This CDR3 spans 13 amino acids. The CDR3: CASSNGPVVEQYF. In nucleotides, the CDR3 is TGTGCCAGCAGCAACGGACCAGTGGTGGAGCAGTACTTC.

The count of this clone is one. The V call is TRBV4-2, the J call TRBJ2-1; TRBD2 aligns across 12 bases. The J segment lost 2 bases and the V segment lost 4 bases, leaving 12 bases of the junction unmatched. The germline V gene encodes CDR1 LGHNA and CDR2 YNFKEQ. The CDR3 spans 19 residues. The CDR3 bases are TGTGCCAGCAGCCCGGGACTAGCGGGCGACTTAATGACCTACAATGAGCAGTTCTTC. Its protein is CASSPGLAGDLMTYNEQFF.

The CDR3 protein is CASSDTQHTGELFF. The CDR3 coding sequence is TGTGCCAGCAGTGATACCCAACACACCGGGGAGCTGTTTTTT. The chain employs TRBV2 and TRBJ2-2; D is ambiguous. CDR3 length: 14 residues. Per germline, CDR1 SNHLY and CDR2 FYNNEI. The germline V and J ends were trimmed by 3 bases and 3 bases, with 8 bases remaining between them.

Of note for this clone: The same CDR3 can be traced to other DNA sequences in this sample. This chain connects TRBV2 to TRBJ1-2; 9 bases are a match to TRBD1. The junction had 3 bases not matched to a gene; V was cut back by 5 bases and J by 5 bases. The CDR3 loop spans 13 amino acids. Germline V CDR1 and CDR2: SNHLY, FYNNEI. This CDR3 is CASSRDREYGYTF. Written as DNA, the CDR3 is TGTGCCAGCAGTAGGGACAGGGAGTATGGCTACACCTTC. Full variable domain (missing parts from reference TRBV2 and TRBJ1-2): EPEVTQTPSHQVTQMGQEVILRCVPISNHLYFYWYRQILGQKVEFLVSFYNNEISEKSEIFDDQFSVERPDGSNFTLKIRSTKLEDSAMYFCASSRDREYGYTFGSGTRLTVV.

The chain links TRBV11-3 to TRBJ2-3; no firm D call. The V and J ends lost 2 bases and 5 bases respectively, with 8 bases between them. In germline, CDR1 is SGHNT, CDR2 YENEEA. The CDR3 runs 13 residues. In nucleotides, the CDR3 is TGTGCCAGCAGCTTATCAGTGGGAGATACGCAGTATTTT. Translated: CASSLSVGDTQYF.

This clone was recorded only once. The chain uses TRBV11-3 and TRBJ2-3, with 9 bases fitting TRBD2. The CDR3 is 16 residues long. The J segment lost 5 bases and the V segment lost 1 base, leaving 7 bases of the junction unmatched. Germline V gene sequence: CDR1 SGHNT, CDR2 YENEEA. CDR3: CASSLGVAGEGDTQYF. Written as DNA, the CDR3 is TGTGCCAGCAGCTTAGGAGTAGCGGGAGAAGGAGATACGCAGTATTTT.

In its sample, this clone was seen once. The V call is TRBV4-2, the J call TRBJ2-1, with TRBD2 matching 7 bases. Per the germline V gene, CDR1 is LGHNA and CDR2 is YNFKEQ. V gave up 4 bases and J gave up 5 bases; unmatched junction bases: 8. CDR3 length equals 15 residues. In nucleotides, the CDR3 is TGTGCCAGCAGCCGAGAATCTGCGGGGGACAATGAGCAGTTCTTC. Translated, it gives CASSRESAGDNEQFF.

The gene calls are TRBV7-2 and TRBJ2-5, with a weak D call TRBD2 (6 bases). V gave up 5 bases and J gave up 3 bases, with 10 bases separating them. Germline lookup yields CDR1 SGHTA and CDR2 FQGNSA. The CDR3 runs to 13 residues. CDR3 DNA sequence: TGTGCCAGCAGCCGACTAGGGAAAGAGACCCAGTACTTC. Translation: CASSRLGKETQYF.